These T cell receptor beta chains were read from a single sample in a study of post-analysis software for immune sequencing data. TCRdb redid the calling of the PCR reads with MiXCR, one entry per CDR3 protein. The sample carries hundreds of thousands of distinct CDR3 sequences, 30% recorded once. Sequencing was carried out using blood. Receptors originate from a girl aged 10 to 17 with multiple sclerosis. Each CDR3 is given with its conserved first and last residue. The D gene is left open where the match is weak. Clone size appears in some rows only: once, few, many, or a class for an expanded clone.

d_call,clone_size,v_call,j_call,cdr3_aa,cdr3_nt
.,.,TRBV7-6,TRBJ2-5,CASSPSLETQYF,TGTGCCAGCAGCCCGTCTTTAGAGACCCAGTACTTC
.,.,TRBV6-1,TRBJ2-5,CASSVGSGQETQYF,TGTGCCAGCAGCGTTGGGTCTGGACAAGAGACCCAGTACTTC
.,few,TRBV3-1,TRBJ1-2,CASSRSDPGPGGYTF,TGTGCCAGCAGTCGATCCGACCCTGGGCCGGGTGGCTACACCTTC
TRBD2,many,TRBV27,TRBJ2-1,CASSLGTSGRVEQFF,TGTGCCAGCAGTTTGGGGACTAGCGGGAGGGTTGAGCAGTTCTTC
TRBD2,many,TRBV7-6,TRBJ2-5,CASSPTGLAGQETQYF,TGTGCCAGCAGCCCGACGGGACTAGCGGGACAAGAGACCCAGTACTTC
.,.,TRBV20-1,TRBJ2-1,CSARDMTGRASNNEQFF,TGCAGTGCTAGAGATATGACGGGGCGGGCCTCCAACAATGAGCAGTTCTTC
TRBD2,few,TRBV9,TRBJ2-5,CASSSRTSEGETQYF,TGTGCCAGCAGCTCGCGGACTAGCGAGGGTGAGACCCAGTACTTC
TRBD1,.,TRBV9,TRBJ2-7,CASSVRDSLYEQYF,TGTGCCAGCAGCGTACGGGACAGCCTCTACGAGCAGTACTTC
.,few,TRBV7-8,TRBJ1-6,CASSLVRVGSPLHF,TGTGCCAGCAGCTTGGTCAGGGTGGGTTCACCCCTCCACTTT
TRBD2,many,TRBV7-2,TRBJ2-7,CASSLGAGRSYEQYF,TGTGCCAGCAGCTTAGGGGCCGGGAGGTCCTACGAGCAGTACTTC
.,.,TRBV7-2,TRBJ2-7,CASSLAYGYEQYF,TGTGCCAGCAGCTTAGCCTACGGCTACGAGCAGTACTTC
.,few,TRBV7-6,TRBJ2-5,CASSVIAQETQYF,TGTGCCAGCAGCGTCATCGCTCAAGAGACCCAGTACTTC
.,few,TRBV11-1,TRBJ2-3,CASSSHRVLTDTQYF,TGTGCCAGCAGCTCACACAGGGTCCTAACAGATACGCAGTATTTT
TRBD1,.,TRBV20-1,TRBJ1-1,CSANELFRTGGSRNTEAFF,TGCAGTGCTAACGAGTTATTTAGGACAGGGGGATCCCGGAACACTGAAGCTTTCTTT
TRBD2,.,TRBV18,TRBJ2-7,CASSPSSGAYEQYF,TGTGCCAGCTCACCGTCTAGCGGGGCCTACGAGCAGTACTTC
TRBD1,.,TRBV7-2,TRBJ2-6,CASSSGQGSSGANVLTF,TGTGCCAGCAGTTCGGGACAGGGGAGCTCTGGGGCCAACGTCCTGACTTTC
.,.,TRBV20-1,TRBJ1-5,CSARSSTIYSNQPQHF,TGCAGTGCTAGATCCTCGACAATTTATAGCAATCAGCCCCAGCATTTT
.,.,TRBV10-3,TRBJ2-7,CAISEGDRSHYEQYF,TGTGCCATCAGTGAGGGGGACCGGTCGCACTACGAGCAGTACTTC
.,.,TRBV4-2,TRBJ2-4,CASSPRTRQAKNIQYF,TGTGCCAGCAGCCCTAGGACGAGGCAGGCCAAAAACATTCAGTACTTC
TRBD1,.,TRBV2,TRBJ2-6,CASRKETGGFGANVLTF,TGTGCCAGCAGAAAAGAAACAGGGGGCTTTGGGGCCAACGTCCTGACTTTC
TRBD2,.,TRBV7-9,TRBJ2-6,CASSPSAGGSGANVLTF,TGTGCCAGCAGCCCTTCCGCGGGGGGATCCGGGGCCAACGTCCTGACTTTC
TRBD1,.,TRBV28,TRBJ2-5,CASSPQQGFGETQYF,TGTGCCAGCAGTCCTCAACAGGGGTTCGGAGAGACCCAGTACTTC
TRBD2,few,TRBV5-6,TRBJ2-7,CASSGGLAVSYEQYF,TGTGCCAGCAGCGGCGGACTAGCGGTTTCCTACGAGCAGTACTTC
.,.,TRBV20-1,TRBJ2-5,CSAGDIRIQETQYF,TGCAGTGCTGGTGATATACGGATCCAAGAGACCCAGTACTTC
.,.,TRBV28,TRBJ1-1,CACSPLSGITEAFF,TGTGCCTGCAGCCCTCTGTCAGGCATCACTGAAGCTTTCTTT
.,.,TRBV20-1,TRBJ2-3,CSARRDPAGGDTQYF,TGCAGTGCCAGACGGGACCCGGCTGGGGGGGATACGCAGTATTTT
.,.,TRBV6-5,TRBJ2-3,CASNEDGPTDTQYF,TGTGCCAGCAATGAAGACGGACCCACAGATACGCAGTATTTT
TRBD1,few,TRBV6-6,TRBJ2-7,CASRLQGEVYEQYF,TGTGCCAGCAGGTTACAGGGGGAGGTCTACGAGCAGTACTTC
TRBD1,few,TRBV20-1,TRBJ1-2,CSARDRGTVLRNYGYTF,TGCAGTGCTAGAGACAGGGGGACAGTTCTCCGTAACTATGGCTACACCTTC